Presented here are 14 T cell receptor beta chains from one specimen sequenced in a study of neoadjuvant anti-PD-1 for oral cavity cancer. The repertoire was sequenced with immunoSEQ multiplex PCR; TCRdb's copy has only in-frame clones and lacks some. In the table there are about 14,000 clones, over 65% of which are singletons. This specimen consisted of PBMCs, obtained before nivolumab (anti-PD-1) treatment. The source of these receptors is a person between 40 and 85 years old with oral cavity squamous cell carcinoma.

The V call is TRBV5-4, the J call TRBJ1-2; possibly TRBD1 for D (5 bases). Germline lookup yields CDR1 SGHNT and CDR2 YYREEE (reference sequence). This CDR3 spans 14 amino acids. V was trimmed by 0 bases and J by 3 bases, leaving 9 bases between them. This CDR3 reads CASSLVGRDYGYTF. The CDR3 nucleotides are TGTGCCAGCAGCTTGGTGGGCAGGGACTATGGCTACACCTTC.

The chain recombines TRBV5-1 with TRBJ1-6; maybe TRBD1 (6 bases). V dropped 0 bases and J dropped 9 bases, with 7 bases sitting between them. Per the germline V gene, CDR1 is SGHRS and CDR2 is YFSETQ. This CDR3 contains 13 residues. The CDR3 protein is CASSLDRASPLHF. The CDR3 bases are TGCGCCAGCAGCTTGGACAGGGCTTCACCCCTCCACTTT.

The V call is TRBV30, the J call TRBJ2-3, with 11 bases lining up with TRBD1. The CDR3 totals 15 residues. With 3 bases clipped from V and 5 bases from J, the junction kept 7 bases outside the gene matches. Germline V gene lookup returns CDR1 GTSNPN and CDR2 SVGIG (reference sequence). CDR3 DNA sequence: TGTGCCTGGAGCCCCGGGACAGGGGGAATAGATACGCAGTATTTT. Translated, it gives CAWSPGTGGIDTQYF.

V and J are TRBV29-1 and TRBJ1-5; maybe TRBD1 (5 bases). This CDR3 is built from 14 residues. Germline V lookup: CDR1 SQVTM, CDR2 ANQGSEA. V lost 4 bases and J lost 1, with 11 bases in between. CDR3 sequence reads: CSVAGPESNQPQHF. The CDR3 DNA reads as TGCAGCGTTGCGGGACCAGAGAGCAATCAGCCCCAGCATTTT.

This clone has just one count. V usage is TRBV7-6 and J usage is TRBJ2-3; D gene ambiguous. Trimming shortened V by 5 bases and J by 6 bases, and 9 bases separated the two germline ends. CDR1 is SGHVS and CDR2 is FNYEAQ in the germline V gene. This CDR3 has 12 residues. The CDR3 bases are TGTGCCAGCAGCCAGTCCTGGGATACGCAGTATTTT. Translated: CASSQSWDTQYF.

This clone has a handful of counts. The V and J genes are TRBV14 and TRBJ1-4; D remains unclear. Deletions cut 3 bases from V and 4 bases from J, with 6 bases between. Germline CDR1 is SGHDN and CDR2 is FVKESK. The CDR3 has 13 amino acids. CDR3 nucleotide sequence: TGTGCCAGCAGCCATGGGCATAATGAAAAACTGTTTTTT. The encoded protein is CASSHGHNEKLFF.

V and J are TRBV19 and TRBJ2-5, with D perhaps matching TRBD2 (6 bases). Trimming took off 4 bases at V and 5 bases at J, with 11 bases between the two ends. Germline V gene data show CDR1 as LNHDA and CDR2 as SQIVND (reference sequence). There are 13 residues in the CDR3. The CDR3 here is CASSTTAGETQYF. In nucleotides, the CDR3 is TGTGCCAGTAGTACGACCGCGGGGGAGACCCAGTACTTC.

CDR3 sequence: CASSPWNPGTEAFF. The CDR3 DNA sequence: TGTGCCAGCAGCCCGTGGAACCCGGGGACTGAAGCTTTCTTT. V is TRBV7-9 and J is TRBJ1-1; unclear D gene. V was trimmed by 5 bases and J by 5 bases, leaving 15 bases between them. The CDR3 is 14 amino acids. CDR1 is SEHNR, CDR2 FQNEAQ, per germline (reference sequence).

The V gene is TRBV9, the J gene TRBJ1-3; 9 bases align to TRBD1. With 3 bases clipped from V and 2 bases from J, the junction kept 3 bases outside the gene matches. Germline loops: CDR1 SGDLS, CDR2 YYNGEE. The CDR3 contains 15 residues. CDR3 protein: CASSERDRAGNTIYF. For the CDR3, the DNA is TGTGCCAGCAGCGAGAGGGACAGGGCTGGAAACACCATATATTTT.

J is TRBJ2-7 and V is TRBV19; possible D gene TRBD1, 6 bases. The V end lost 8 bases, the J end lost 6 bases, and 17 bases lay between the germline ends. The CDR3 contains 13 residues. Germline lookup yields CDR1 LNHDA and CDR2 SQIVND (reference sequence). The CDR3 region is CASQITGSGEQYF. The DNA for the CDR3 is TGTGCCAGTCAGATAACAGGGTCGGGCGAGCAGTACTTC.

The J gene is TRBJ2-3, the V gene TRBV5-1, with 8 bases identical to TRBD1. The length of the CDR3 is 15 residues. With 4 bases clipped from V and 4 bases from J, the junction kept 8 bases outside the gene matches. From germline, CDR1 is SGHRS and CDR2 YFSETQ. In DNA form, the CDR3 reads TGCGCCAGCAGCACCCAGGGGGCGCAGTCAGATACGCAGTATTTT. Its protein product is CASSTQGAQSDTQYF.

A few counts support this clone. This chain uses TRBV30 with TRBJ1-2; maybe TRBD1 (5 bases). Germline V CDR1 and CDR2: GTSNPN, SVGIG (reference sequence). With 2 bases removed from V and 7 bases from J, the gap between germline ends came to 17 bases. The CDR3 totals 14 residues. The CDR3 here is CAWSLGPRGRGYTF. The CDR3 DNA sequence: TGTGCCTGGAGTCTCGGACCAAGGGGACGTGGCTACACCTTC.

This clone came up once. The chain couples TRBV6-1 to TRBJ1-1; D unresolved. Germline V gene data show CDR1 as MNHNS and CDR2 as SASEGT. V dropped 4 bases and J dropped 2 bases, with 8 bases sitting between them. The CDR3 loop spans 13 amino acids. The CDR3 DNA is TGTGCCAGCAGTGCTCTACATAACACTGAAGCTTTCTTT. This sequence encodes CASSALHNTEAFF.

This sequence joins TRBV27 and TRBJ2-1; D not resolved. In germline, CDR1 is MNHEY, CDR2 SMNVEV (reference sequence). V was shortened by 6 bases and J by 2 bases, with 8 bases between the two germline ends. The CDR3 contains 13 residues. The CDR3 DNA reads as TGTGCCAGCAGCTCCACACCCTACAATGAGCAGTTCTTC. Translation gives CASSSTPYNEQFF.